This T cell receptor beta chain was captured in a study of blood T cell repertoires in COVID-19. Study context: The study drew acute and convalescent COVID-19 samples from the United States, Italy and Spain. T cells, B-cell-depleted T cells, or PBMCs provided the cDNA or gDNA that served as material.

How the authors handled the data: Amplification from reference gene primers served as the basis for estimated nucleated cell counts. Assay: immunoSEQ multiplex PCR; the TCRdb copy retains only in-frame clones and omits some. V and J calls and clone size are copied from that table; D and trimming were computed from the DNA. Among 250,000 or so clones listed, about 91% were seen once. Germline values: CDR1 SQVTM, CDR2 ANQGSEA. CDR3 length equals 15 residues. V lost 6 bases to trimming and J lost 0 bases, with 14 bases between them. This chain uses TRBV29-1 with TRBJ2-2; D possibly corresponds to TRBD2 (6 bases). The sequence was collected from a middle-aged woman who had recovered from COVID-19. Input material: peripheral blood. For the CDR3, the DNA is TGCAGCGTCGGGTCTAGCGCCGCGAACACCGGGGAGCTGTTTTTT. Translating it yields CSVGSSAANTGELFF.